One and the same sample provided the 21 T cell receptor beta chains below, sequenced in a study of somatic mutations in cytotoxic T cells in rheumatoid arthritis. TCRdb keeps only in-frame clones here, not all; method: immunoSEQ multiplex PCR. The sample carries some 11,000 clones, around four fifths recorded once. Sequencing input: CD8+ T cells sorted from blood. The receptor source for this set is a woman aged 55-70 years with rheumatoid arthritis.

This chain uses TRBV30 with TRBJ2-1; no clear D. The germline CDR1 and CDR2 sequences are GTSNPN and SVGIG (reference sequence). The CDR3 is 12 amino acids. V lost 0 bases, J lost 5 bases, and 5 bases lay in between. This CDR3 reads CAWSVANNEQFF. The CDR3 DNA sequence: TGTGCCTGGAGTGTAGCGAACAATGAGCAGTTCTTC.

The genes are TRBV19 and TRBJ2-7, with a tentative D call TRBD1 (6 bases). The CDR3 covers 13 residues. Germline CDR1 is LNHDA and CDR2 is SQIVND (reference sequence). The V end was cut by 5 bases, the J end by 3 bases, with 11 bases between. The CDR3 DNA reads as TGTGCCAGTAGTTACGGGACAAGCTACGAGCAGTACTTC. Its protein is CASSYGTSYEQYF.

This clone is a singleton in its sample. V usage is TRBV7-8 and J usage is TRBJ2-7; D possibly corresponds to TRBD2 (6 bases). The V gene lost 7 bases and the J gene lost 0 bases, with 16 bases spanning the gap. This CDR3 is built from 15 residues. Germline V lookup: CDR1 SGHVS, CDR2 FQNEAQ. The chain's CDR3 is CASTPESGDSYEQYF. The CDR3, as DNA: TGTGCCAGCACCCCCGAGTCGGGAGACTCCTACGAGCAGTACTTC.

The chain uses TRBV19 and TRBJ1-5, with a possible D match to TRBD1 (6 bases). Germline V gene data show CDR1 as LNHDA and CDR2 as SQIVND (reference sequence). CDR3 length equals 14 residues. V lost 5 bases and J lost 6, with 14 bases in between. CDR3 sequence reads: CASSPQGVGQPQHF. CDR3 nucleotide sequence: TGTGCCAGTAGTCCACAGGGAGTTGGTCAGCCCCAGCATTTT.

The chain links TRBV2 to TRBJ1-2, with a possible D match to TRBD1 (6 bases). Germline V gives CDR1 SNHLY, CDR2 FYNNEI. CDR3 length: 15 amino acids. The V end was cut by 0 bases, the J end by 3 bases, with 11 bases between. DNA for the CDR3: TGTGCCAGCAGTGAAGCTAGGGGGTTCGACTATGGCTACACCTTC. Protein sequence: CASSEARGFDYGYTF.

V and J are TRBV11-2 and TRBJ2-7; possibly TRBD2 for D (7 bases). The germline V and J ends were trimmed by 2 bases and 1 base, with 12 bases remaining between them. Germline V gene data show CDR1 as SGHAT and CDR2 as FQNNGV. The CDR3 has 15 amino acids. The CDR3 is CASSLQGGGSYEQYF. In DNA form, the CDR3 reads TGTGCCAGCAGCTTACAGGGAGGGGGTTCCTACGAGCAGTACTTC.

This clone was found a few times. This chain connects TRBV6-5 to TRBJ1-2, with TRBD1 matching 8 bases. This CDR3 region has 12 residues. V dropped 6 bases and J dropped 7; count of bases not matched to a gene: 4. Germline CDR1 and CDR2: MNHEY and SVGAGI. CDR3 nucleotide sequence: TGTGCCAGCAGAGGACAGGGCGGTGGCTACACCTTC. Translation gives CASRGQGGGYTF.

This chain uses TRBV7-6 with TRBJ2-7, with 7 bases matching TRBD2. This CDR3 region has 15 residues. Germline lookup yields CDR1 SGHVS and CDR2 FNYEAQ. The V gene end was trimmed by 1 base and the J gene end by 4 bases; junction bases not matched to a gene: 7. CDR3 in amino acids: CASSLGGGSGYEQYF. The CDR3 DNA reads as TGTGCCAGCAGCTTAGGGGGCGGGAGTGGGTACGAGCAGTACTTC.

The CDR3 nucleotides are TGTGCCAGCAGTTCCTGGGGACAGGGGGATCAAGAGACCCAGTACTTC. It codes for CASSSWGQGDQETQYF. The chain joins TRBV27 to TRBJ2-5, with 11 bases matching TRBD1. Trimming at V came to 4 bases and at J to 2 bases, leaving 6 bases not matched to a gene. The CDR3 sequence is 16 residues long. CDR1 is MNHEY, CDR2 SMNVEV, per germline (reference sequence).

The CDR3 DNA sequence: TGTGCTAGTGGTTTCAGGGCAGAACAAAACACCATATATTTT. Translation gives CASGFRAEQNTIYF. The J gene is TRBJ1-3, the V gene TRBV12-5; D might be TRBD1 (5 bases). The germline V gene encodes CDR1 LGHNT and CDR2 FRNRAP. The CDR3 has 14 residues. The germline V and J ends were trimmed by 3 bases and 6 bases, with 12 bases remaining between them.

Sample share makes this clone large. The CDR3 nucleotides are TGTGCCAGCAGTTTATGGGGCAGCTCTGGAAACACCATATATTTT. Translating gives CASSLWGSSGNTIYF. V gene TRBV28 combines with J gene TRBJ1-3; no clear D. Per the germline V gene, CDR1 is MDHEN and CDR2 is SYDVKM. This CDR3 has 15 residues. V was pared by 0 bases and J by 0 bases, with 6 bases between.

V is TRBV29-1 and J is TRBJ2-3; 10 nucleotides line up with TRBD2. Germline assignment: CDR1 SQVTM and CDR2 ANQGSEA. This CDR3 has 15 residues. Trimming removed 1 base from V and 3 bases from J; junction bases left unmatched: 4. The CDR3 sequence is CSVEGSSGRTDTQYF. In DNA, the CDR3 is TGCAGCGTTGAAGGGTCTAGCGGGAGAACAGATACGCAGTATTTT.

This clone was observed a handful of times. This rearrangement joins TRBV4-1 to TRBJ1-2, with 7 bases aligning to TRBD1. Per the germline V gene, CDR1 is MGHRA and CDR2 is YSYEKL. V trimming: 0 bases; J trimming: 3 bases; junction bases outside the gene matches: 7. There are 16 residues in the CDR3. CDR3 loop: CASSQESTGAYYGYTF. The CDR3 nucleotides read TGCGCCAGCAGCCAAGAATCAACAGGGGCCTACTATGGCTACACCTTC.

This chain uses TRBV28 with TRBJ2-7; D might be TRBD1 (6 bases). V was pared by 6 bases and J by 0 bases, with 15 bases between. Germline lookup yields CDR1 MDHEN and CDR2 SYDVKM. CDR3 length: 15 residues. CDR3 in amino acids: CASSPRGIRSYEQYF. Written as DNA, the CDR3 is TGTGCCAGCAGCCCAAGGGGGATCCGCTCCTACGAGCAGTACTTC.

This chain uses TRBV5-6 with TRBJ2-7; 7 bases align to TRBD2. V trimming: 6 bases; J trimming: 11 bases; junction bases outside the gene matches: 14. Germline-derived CDR1 and CDR2 are SGHDT and YYEEEE. The CDR3 totals 13 residues. CDR3 nucleotide sequence: TGTGCCAGCACCTTCGGTCCCACGGCGGGAGAGTACTTC. Amino acids: CASTFGPTAGEYF.

The chain couples TRBV15 to TRBJ2-5, with 10 bases lining up with TRBD2. The J segment lost 4 bases and the V segment lost 1 base, leaving 3 bases of the junction unmatched. Germline loops: CDR1 LNHNV, CDR2 YYDKDF (reference sequence). This CDR3 is built from 15 residues. The CDR3 is CATSRVAGGGETQYF. The CDR3 region has the DNA TGTGCCACCAGCAGAGTAGCGGGAGGCGGAGAGACCCAGTACTTC.

The rearrangement uses TRBV5-8 and TRBJ1-2; D remains ambiguous. Germline values: CDR1 SGHTS, CDR2 YDEGEE. V lost 1 base, J lost 4 bases, and 11 bases lay in between. This CDR3 contains 14 residues. The CDR3 spells CASSLRVLFYGYTF. DNA of the CDR3: TGTGCCAGCAGCTTGCGAGTTCTCTTCTATGGCTACACCTTC.

This chain connects TRBV30 to TRBJ2-5; D possibly corresponds to TRBD1 (5 bases). Trimming removed 3 bases from V and 0 bases from J, with 14 bases in between. This CDR3 spans 15 amino acids. Germline-derived CDR1 and CDR2 are GTSNPN and SVGIG (reference sequence). The CDR3 here is CAWRKTARYQETQYF. The CDR3 DNA reads TGTGCCTGGAGAAAGACAGCGCGCTACCAAGAGACCCAGTACTTC.

This clone was observed a handful of times. The chain carries TRBV29-1 and TRBJ1-4; D unresolved. The CDR3 is 10 residues long. V was pared by 2 bases and J by 8 bases, with 3 bases between. Germline V CDR1 and CDR2: SQVTM, ANQGSEA. The chain's CDR3 is CSVEREKLFF. The CDR3, as DNA: TGCAGCGTTGAACGGGAAAAACTGTTTTTT.

The rearrangement joins TRBV27 to TRBJ1-4; D remains ambiguous. The CDR3 length is 12 residues. Trimming stripped 6 bases from V and 7 bases from J, with 9 bases between. Germline assignment: CDR1 MNHEY and CDR2 SMNVEV (reference sequence). CDR3 residues: CASSLAGEKLFF. DNA for the CDR3: TGTGCCAGCAGCCTGGCGGGTGAAAAACTGTTTTTT.

The chain combines TRBV4-3 with TRBJ2-3, with 7 bases fitting TRBD2. The CDR3 runs 17 residues. Looked up from germline, CDR1 is LGHNA and CDR2 is YSLEER. V dropped 1 base and J dropped 0; count of bases not matched to a gene: 7. CDR3 region: CASSQGASGASTDTQYF. DNA of the CDR3: TGCGCCAGCAGCCAAGGGGCGAGCGGGGCTAGCACAGATACGCAGTATTTT.